The 26 T cell receptor beta chains given below trace back to one sample, sequenced in a study of blood T cell repertoires in COVID-19. TCRdb's table, derived via immunoSEQ multiplex PCR, lists solely in-frame clones and lacks some. This table holds more than 70,000 clones, roughly four fifths found once. Sequencing input: peripheral blood. The origin of the receptors is an older woman with acute or convalescent COVID-19.

With regard to this clone: Other DNA sequences in this specimen translate into the identical CDR3. The chain has TRBV5-1 and TRBJ2-3; 13 nucleotides match TRBD2. CDR3 length equals 15 residues. V was clipped by 4 bases and J by 4 bases; unmatched bases: 3. Germline CDR1 and CDR2: SGHRS and YFSETQ. CDR3 coding DNA: TGCGCCAGCAGCCTAGGACTAGCGGGAGCAGATACGCAGTATTTT. It yields the protein CASSLGLAGADTQYF.

This chain uses TRBV18 with TRBJ2-7, with 10 bases lining up with TRBD2. This CDR3 has 15 amino acids. CDR1 is KGHSH, CDR2 LQKENI, per germline. V dropped 6 bases and J dropped 2; count of bases not matched to a gene: 7. The CDR3 DNA is TGTGCCAGCTCGCCCGGGACTAGCGACCCCTACGAGCAGTACTTC. It translates to CASSPGTSDPYEQYF.

The gene calls are TRBV5-1 and TRBJ2-5, with 10 bases matching TRBD2. CDR1 is SGHRS, CDR2 YFSETQ, per germline. This CDR3 has 16 amino acids. J gave up 2 bases and V 0 bases, and 4 bases lay outside the gene matches. CDR3 DNA sequence: TGCGCCAGCAGCTTGGCCCTAGCGGGAGCTCAAGAGACCCAGTACTTC. Residues: CASSLALAGAQETQYF.

In DNA, the CDR3 is TGTGCCAGCAGTGAAGACAGGGGAATTGGCTACACCTTC. Its translation: CASSEDRGIGYTF. This rearrangement joins TRBV2 to TRBJ1-2, with 7 bases fitting TRBD1. J gave up 7 bases and V 1 base, and 3 bases lay outside the gene matches. This CDR3 region has 13 residues. Germline CDR1 SNHLY, CDR2 FYNNEI.

The chain has TRBV6-2 or TRBV6-3 and TRBJ2-3; D is unresolved. With 3 bases removed from V and 6 bases from J, the gap between germline ends came to 7 bases. CDR3 length equals 12 residues. Germline CDR1 MNHEY, CDR2 SVGEGT. The CDR3 sequence is CASSYWADTQYF. Here the CDR3 DNA reads TGTGCCAGCAGTTATTGGGCGGATACGCAGTATTTT.

This clone was seen at least ten times. The chain uses TRBV18 and TRBJ2-7; 9 bases align to TRBD1. The CDR3 loop spans 14 amino acids. Germline CDR1 reads KGHSH; CDR2 reads LQKENI. V was clipped by 1 base and J by 3 bases; unmatched bases: 1. The CDR3 DNA reads as TGTGCCAGCTCACCACAGGGACAGGGCTACGAGCAGTACTTC. It encodes CASSPQGQGYEQYF.

This chain uses TRBV6-5 with TRBJ2-5; no firm D call. Looked up from germline, CDR1 is MNHEY and CDR2 is SVGAGI. The CDR3 spans 16 residues. V was shortened by 0 bases and J by 2 bases, with 13 bases between the two germline ends. This CDR3 reads CASSYSYRQTQETQYF. The DNA of the CDR3 is TGTGCCAGCAGTTACTCGTATCGCCAGACTCAAGAGACCCAGTACTTC.

This clone was found once. The chain has TRBV19 and TRBJ1-2; TRBD1 agrees at 8 bases. The ends lost 5 bases at V and 3 bases at J; junction bases unmatched: 2. The CDR3 runs 13 residues. Germline lookup yields CDR1 LNHDA and CDR2 SQIVND (reference sequence). CDR3 coding DNA: TGTGCCAGTAGTCCACAGGGGGACTATGGCTACACCTTC. Amino acid sequence: CASSPQGDYGYTF.

This clone showed up just a few times. This chain links TRBV5-4 with TRBJ2-1; 12 positions match TRBD2. The CDR3 has 16 amino acids. V was pared by 4 bases and J by 2 bases, with 4 bases of the junction left unmatched. The V gene's germline CDR1 is SGHNT and CDR2 YYREEE (reference sequence). CDR3 coding DNA: TGTGCCAGCAGCGTTACTAGCGGGAGGACCTACAATGAGCAGTTCTTC. It specifies CASSVTSGRTYNEQFF.

This sequence joins TRBV24-1 and TRBJ1-4; 9 bases map to TRBD1. The CDR3 loop spans 17 amino acids. V gave up 12 bases and J gave up 3 bases; unmatched junction bases: 16. Germline V gives CDR1 KGHDR, CDR2 SFDVKD. The CDR3 coding sequence is TGTGCCCCCCGAGGCCGGGACAGGGCGGTGGCTAATGAAAAACTGTTTTTT. As protein: CAPRGRDRAVANEKLFF.

The V call is TRBV7-9, the J call TRBJ1-4; TRBD1 aligns across 9 bases. CDR1 and CDR2 (germline): SEHNR, FQNEAQ (reference sequence). V was clipped by 6 bases and J by 1 base; unmatched bases: 15. This CDR3 contains 19 residues. The DNA of the CDR3 is TGTGCCAGCAGTTCACACGGGACAGGGAGATTACTAACTAATGAAAAACTGTTTTTT. It is translated as CASSSHGTGRLLTNEKLFF. Full variable domain (remainder filled in from reference TRBV7-9 and TRBJ1-4): DTGVSQNPRHKITKRGQNVTFRCDPISEHNRLYWYRQTLGQGPEFLTYFQNEAQLEKSRLLSDRFSAERPKGSFSTLEIQRTEQGDSAMYLCASSSHGTGRLLTNEKLFFGSGTQLSVL.

The rearrangement links TRBV6-5 to TRBJ1-1; D is ambiguous. Germline lookup yields CDR1 MNHEY and CDR2 SVGAGI. V was shortened by 5 bases and J by 6 bases, with 13 bases between the two germline ends. CDR3 length equals 13 residues. In DNA, the CDR3 is TGTGCCAGCAGTCAACGGGGATGGGCTGAAGCTTTCTTT. It yields the protein CASSQRGWAEAFF.

V and J are TRBV4-2 and TRBJ1-1; 11 nucleotides agree with TRBD1. Germline V gene data show CDR1 as LGHNA and CDR2 as YNFKEQ. The length of the CDR3 is 16 residues. The trim removed 4 bases at V and 4 bases at J, leaving 8 bases unmatched. Here the CDR3 DNA reads TGTGCCAGCAGCCGACGGACAGGGGGCATCGTCACTGAAGCTTTCTTT. Its protein product is CASSRRTGGIVTEAFF.

The chain carries TRBV3-1 (or the pseudogene TRBV3-2) and TRBJ1-6; 7 bases align to TRBD1. With 6 bases clipped from V and 10 bases from J, the junction kept 6 bases outside the gene matches. The germline CDR1 and CDR2 sequences are LGHDT and YNNKEL (reference sequence). This CDR3 region has 13 residues. The CDR3 reads CASRGTGDSPLHF. CDR3 coding DNA: TGTGCCAGCAGGGGCACAGGGGACTCACCCCTCCACTTT.

This chain connects TRBV5-1 to TRBJ1-1, with D unclear. The CDR3 is 12 amino acids. Trimming stripped 6 bases from V and 8 bases from J, with 14 bases between. CDR1 SGHRS and CDR2 YFSETQ come from the germline V gene. Written as DNA, the CDR3 is TGCGCCAGCACTGGCCTCACCAAGGAAGCTTTCTTT. Translation: CASTGLTKEAFF.

This chain links TRBV19 with TRBJ1-1; perhaps TRBD1 as D (6 bases). Germline V gene lookup returns CDR1 LNHDA and CDR2 SQIVND (reference sequence). CDR3 length equals 13 residues. V was clipped by 9 bases and J by 3 bases, with 14 bases between them. Here the CDR3 DNA reads TGTGCCAGCACCTTCAACAGGGACACTGAAGCTTTCTTT. Protein sequence: CASTFNRDTEAFF.

V and J are TRBV5-6 and TRBJ2-7; 7 bases are a match to TRBD2. This CDR3 comprises 18 residues. Losses at the gene ends were 6 bases for V and 3 bases for J; bases not matched to a gene: 21. Germline V gives CDR1 SGHDT, CDR2 YYEEEE. CDR3 DNA: TGTGCCAGCACCAACAAAGGGAGCTCAGGGAGGGCGGGCTACGAGCAGTACTTC. This encodes CASTNKGSSGRAGYEQYF.

The chain couples TRBV18 to TRBJ2-5; D is ambiguous. The CDR3 covers 15 residues. The V and J ends lost 0 bases and 4 bases respectively, with 12 bases between them. The germline V gene has CDR1 KGHSH and CDR2 LQKENI. CDR3 protein: CASSPPGFFGETQYF. CDR3 DNA: TGTGCCAGCTCACCACCGGGCTTCTTTGGAGAGACCCAGTACTTC.

The chain employs TRBV5-6 and TRBJ2-1; D possibly corresponds to TRBD2 (6 bases). Trimming pared 0 bases from V and 4 bases from J, leaving 11 bases between. Germline loops: CDR1 SGHDT, CDR2 YYEEEE. The CDR3 runs 15 residues. CDR3 residues: CASSLAGGTYNEQFF. DNA of the CDR3: TGTGCCAGCAGCTTGGCTGGAGGGACTTACAATGAGCAGTTCTTC.

The V call is TRBV2, the J call TRBJ2-1; tentatively, D is TRBD1 (5 bases). This CDR3 is built from 13 residues. CDR1 SNHLY and CDR2 FYNNEI come from the germline V gene. Trimming pared 5 bases from V and 5 bases from J, leaving 10 bases between. The CDR3 loop reads CASSLDSNNEQFF. The CDR3 DNA is TGTGCCAGCAGTCTCGACAGCAACAATGAGCAGTTCTTC.

The rearrangement uses TRBV19 and TRBJ1-4, with D perhaps TRBD1 (6 bases). Trimming pared 3 bases from V and 8 bases from J, leaving 10 bases between. CDR1 LNHDA and CDR2 SQIVND come from the germline V gene (reference sequence). CDR3 length: 13 residues. DNA for the CDR3: TGTGCCAGTAGTATGACAGGCCGGGAAAAACTGTTTTTT. It yields the protein CASSMTGREKLFF.

DNA of the CDR3: TGTGCCTGCGCCAAGGAAGCGGGCAACTCTGGGGCCAACGTCCTGACTTTC. Translating it yields CACAKEAGNSGANVLTF. The chain uses TRBV30 and TRBJ2-6; perhaps TRBD2 as D (6 bases). Looked up from germline, CDR1 is GTSNPN and CDR2 is SVGIG (reference sequence). V gave up 6 bases and J gave up 0 bases, with 18 bases separating them. The CDR3 spans 17 residues.

CDR3 in amino acids: CASSLLRNIQYF. DNA of the CDR3: TGTGCCAGCAGTCTGCTTAGAAACATTCAGTACTTC. This chain uses TRBV12-3 or TRBV12-4 with TRBJ2-4; no clear D. The CDR3 spans 12 residues. The germline V and J ends were trimmed by 5 bases and 6 bases, with 8 bases remaining between them.

The gene calls are TRBV9 and TRBJ1-2; 7 nucleotides line up with TRBD1. The length of the CDR3 is 16 residues. From germline, CDR1 is SGDLS and CDR2 YYNGEE. With V trimmed by 4 bases and J by 4 bases, 13 bases remained unmatched. This CDR3 is CASSPRPSGTVYGYTF. The CDR3 nucleotides are TGTGCCAGCAGCCCTCGCCCGTCCGGGACAGTCTATGGCTACACCTTC.

The chain joins TRBV5-1 to TRBJ2-5; TRBD2 is a possible D gene (5 bases). Trimming cost V 4 bases and J 4 bases, with 17 bases left between them. CDR3 size: 15 residues. Germline-derived CDR1 and CDR2 are SGHRS and YFSETQ. CDR3 nucleotide sequence: TGCGCCAGCAGCCTATCGTTCGGGGAAGGAGAGACCCAGTACTTC. This sequence encodes CASSLSFGEGETQYF. The whole variable domain, filled in from reference TRBV5-1 and TRBJ2-5, reads KAGVTQTPRYLIKTRGQQVTLSCSPISGHRSVSWYQQTPGQGLQFLFEYFSETQRNKGNFPGRFSGRQFSNSRSEMNVSTLELGDSALYLCASSLSFGEGETQYFGPGTRLLVL.

The chain combines TRBV5-6 with TRBJ2-7, with TRBD2 matching over 7 bases. J lost 5 bases, V lost 2 bases, and 4 bases had no gene match. Germline loops: CDR1 SGHDT, CDR2 YYEEEE. The CDR3 length is 13 residues. In nucleotides, the CDR3 is TGTGCCAGCAGCTTAAGGACTAGGGACGAGCAGTACTTC. Its protein is CASSLRTRDEQYF.